This T cell receptor (beta chain) was obtained from a study of shared clonotypes between healthy human individuals. Study at large: Three plates were used per donor for CD4 naive, three for CD4 memory, two for CD8 naive and one for CD8 memory. General study findings and limits: The four-donor shared clonotypes exceeded non-shared clonotypes in generation probability, with non-shared ones scoring lower. Several donors showed sharing of approximately 5% of naive CD4 clonotypes.

Trimming cost V 3 bases and J 1 base, with 16 bases left between them. The germline V gene encodes CDR1 LNHDA and CDR2 SQIVND (reference sequence). The CDR3 totals 16 residues. Of note for this clone: Its specificity is not known.

Here immunoSEQ multiplex PCR was the method, and the copy in TCRdb shows in-frame clones only, minus some. The table has 1,500,000 or so clones, around 95% seen once; the top ten hold approximately 1.1%. Study donors comprised healthy, HIV-negative adults devoid of recent acute infection or vaccination. This chain links TRBV19 with TRBJ2-7; no firm D call. This TCR derives from a man aged 25 to 40 in good health. The sample consisted of naive CD4+ T cells sorted from blood. Subset given: CD45RA+ positively selected. The CDR3 nucleotides are TGTGCCAGTAGTATCGGTGGCAGCCTACGGTCCTACGAGCAGTACTTC. This gives the protein CASSIGGSLRSYEQYF. The full variable domain, with the rest looked up from reference TRBV19 and TRBJ2-7, is DGGITQSPKYLFRKEGQNVTLSCEQNLNHDAMYWYRQDPGQGLRLIYYSQIVNDFQKGDIAEGYSVSREKKESFPLTVTSAQKNPTAFYLCASSIGGSLRSYEQYFGPGTRLTVT.